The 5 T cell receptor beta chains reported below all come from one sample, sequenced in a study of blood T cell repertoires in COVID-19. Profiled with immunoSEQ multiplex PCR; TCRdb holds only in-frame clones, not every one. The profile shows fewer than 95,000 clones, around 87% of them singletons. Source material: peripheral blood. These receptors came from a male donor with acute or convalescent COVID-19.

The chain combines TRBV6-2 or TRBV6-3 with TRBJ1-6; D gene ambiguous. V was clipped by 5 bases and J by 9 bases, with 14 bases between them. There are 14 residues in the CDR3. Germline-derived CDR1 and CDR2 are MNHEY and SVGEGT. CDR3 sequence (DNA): TGTGCCAGCAGTCAAAATCTGGAGATTTCACCCCTCCACTTT. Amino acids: CASSQNLEISPLHF.

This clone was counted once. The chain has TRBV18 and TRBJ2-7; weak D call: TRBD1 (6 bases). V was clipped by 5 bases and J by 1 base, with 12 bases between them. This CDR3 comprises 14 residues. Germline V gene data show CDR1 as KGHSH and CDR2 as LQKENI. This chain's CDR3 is CASSEQGSSYEQYF. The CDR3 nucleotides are TGTGCCAGCTCAGAACAGGGAAGTTCCTACGAGCAGTACTTC.

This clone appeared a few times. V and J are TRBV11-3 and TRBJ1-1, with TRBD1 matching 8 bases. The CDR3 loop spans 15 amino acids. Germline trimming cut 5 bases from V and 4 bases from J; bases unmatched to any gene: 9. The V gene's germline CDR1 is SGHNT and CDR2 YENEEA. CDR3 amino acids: CASSGSGQGGTEAFF. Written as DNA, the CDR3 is TGTGCCAGCAGCGGATCAGGACAGGGCGGCACTGAAGCTTTCTTT.

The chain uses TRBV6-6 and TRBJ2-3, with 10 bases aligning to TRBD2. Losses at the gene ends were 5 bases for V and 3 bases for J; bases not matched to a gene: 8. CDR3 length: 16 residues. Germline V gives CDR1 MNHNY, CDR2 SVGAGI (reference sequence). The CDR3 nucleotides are TGTGCCAGCAGTAGCGAGCGGGGGGGCAATACAGATACGCAGTATTTT. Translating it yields CASSSERGGNTDTQYF.

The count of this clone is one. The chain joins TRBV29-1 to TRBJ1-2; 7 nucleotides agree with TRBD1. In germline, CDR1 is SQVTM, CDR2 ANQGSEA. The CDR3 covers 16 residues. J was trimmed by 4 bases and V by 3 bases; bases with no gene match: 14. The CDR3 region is CSVDWSGTELGYGYTF. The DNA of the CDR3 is TGCAGCGTTGATTGGTCCGGGACAGAGCTAGGCTATGGCTACACCTTC.